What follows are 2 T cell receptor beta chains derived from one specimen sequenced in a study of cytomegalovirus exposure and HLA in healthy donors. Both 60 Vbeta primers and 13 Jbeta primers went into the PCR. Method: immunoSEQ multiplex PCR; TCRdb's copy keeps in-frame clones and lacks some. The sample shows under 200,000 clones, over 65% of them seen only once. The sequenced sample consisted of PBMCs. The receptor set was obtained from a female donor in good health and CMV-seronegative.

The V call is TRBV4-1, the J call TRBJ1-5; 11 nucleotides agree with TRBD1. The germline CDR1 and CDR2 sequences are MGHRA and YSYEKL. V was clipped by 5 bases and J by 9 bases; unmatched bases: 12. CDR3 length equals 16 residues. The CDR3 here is CASSLDAGTGGRPQHF. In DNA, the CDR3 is TGCGCCAGCAGCTTGGACGCCGGGACAGGGGGTCGGCCCCAGCATTTT.

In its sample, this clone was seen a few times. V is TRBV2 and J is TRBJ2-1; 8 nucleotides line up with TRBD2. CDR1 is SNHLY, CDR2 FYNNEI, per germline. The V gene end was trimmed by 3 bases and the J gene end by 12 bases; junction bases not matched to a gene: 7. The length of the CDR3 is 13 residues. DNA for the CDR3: TGTGCCAGCAGTGACTGGGGACTAGTGGTGCAGTTCTTC. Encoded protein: CASSDWGLVVQFF.